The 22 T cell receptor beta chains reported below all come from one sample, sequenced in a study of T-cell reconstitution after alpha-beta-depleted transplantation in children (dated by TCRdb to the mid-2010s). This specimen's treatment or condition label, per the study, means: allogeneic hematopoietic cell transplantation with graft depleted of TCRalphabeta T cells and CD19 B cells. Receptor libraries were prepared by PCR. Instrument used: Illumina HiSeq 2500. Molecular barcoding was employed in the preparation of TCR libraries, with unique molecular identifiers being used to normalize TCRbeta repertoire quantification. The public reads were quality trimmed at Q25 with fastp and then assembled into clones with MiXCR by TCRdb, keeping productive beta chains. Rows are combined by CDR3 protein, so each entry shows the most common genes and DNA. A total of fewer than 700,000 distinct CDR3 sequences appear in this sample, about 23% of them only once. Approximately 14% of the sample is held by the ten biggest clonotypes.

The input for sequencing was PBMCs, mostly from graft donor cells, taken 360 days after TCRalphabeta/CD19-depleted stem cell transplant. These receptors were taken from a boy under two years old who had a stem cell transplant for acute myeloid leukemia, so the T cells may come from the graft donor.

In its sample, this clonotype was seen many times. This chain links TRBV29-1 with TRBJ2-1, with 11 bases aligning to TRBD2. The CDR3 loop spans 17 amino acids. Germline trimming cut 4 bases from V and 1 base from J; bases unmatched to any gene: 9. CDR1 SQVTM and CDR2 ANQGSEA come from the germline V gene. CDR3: CSVAGPSGGLSYNEQFF. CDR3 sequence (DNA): TGCAGCGTTGCGGGCCCTAGCGGGGGGTTATCCTACAATGAGCAGTTCTTC.

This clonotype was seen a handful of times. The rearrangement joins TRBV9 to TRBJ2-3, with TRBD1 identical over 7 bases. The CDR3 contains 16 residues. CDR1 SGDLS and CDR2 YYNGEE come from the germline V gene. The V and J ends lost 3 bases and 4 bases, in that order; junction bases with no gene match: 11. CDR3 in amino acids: CASSATGTARSDTQYF. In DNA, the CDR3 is TGTGCCAGCAGCGCGACAGGGACCGCACGGTCAGATACGCAGTATTTT.

CDR3 in DNA: TGCGCCAGCAGCCAAAGCGGGACGCATGGCGGGCGATATGGCTACACCTTC. Translating it yields CASSQSGTHGGRYGYTF. This sequence joins TRBV4-3 and TRBJ1-2; weak D call: TRBD1 (5 bases). The germline V and J ends were trimmed by 2 bases and 5 bases, with 21 bases remaining between them. The CDR3 spans 17 residues. Germline CDR1 is LGHNA and CDR2 is YSLEER.

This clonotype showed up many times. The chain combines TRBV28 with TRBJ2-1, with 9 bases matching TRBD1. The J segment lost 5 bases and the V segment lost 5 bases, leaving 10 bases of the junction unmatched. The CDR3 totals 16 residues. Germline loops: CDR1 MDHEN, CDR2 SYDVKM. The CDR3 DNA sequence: TGTGCCAGCAGTCATCTACAGGGGGCCAAAAACAATGAGCAGTTCTTC. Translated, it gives CASSHLQGAKNNEQFF.

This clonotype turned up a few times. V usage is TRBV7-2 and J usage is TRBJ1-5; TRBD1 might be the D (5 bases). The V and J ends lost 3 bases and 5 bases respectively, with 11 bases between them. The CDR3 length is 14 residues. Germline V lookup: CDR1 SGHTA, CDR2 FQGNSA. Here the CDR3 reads CASSLRGGDQPQHF. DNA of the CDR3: TGTGCCAGCAGCTTGAGGGGTGGGGATCAGCCCCAGCATTTT.

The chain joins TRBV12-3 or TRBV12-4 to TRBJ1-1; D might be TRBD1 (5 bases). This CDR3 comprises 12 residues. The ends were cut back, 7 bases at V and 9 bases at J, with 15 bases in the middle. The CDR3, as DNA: TGTGCCAGCATAGGGGCAGGGAGTCAAGCTTTCTTT. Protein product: CASIGAGSQAFF.

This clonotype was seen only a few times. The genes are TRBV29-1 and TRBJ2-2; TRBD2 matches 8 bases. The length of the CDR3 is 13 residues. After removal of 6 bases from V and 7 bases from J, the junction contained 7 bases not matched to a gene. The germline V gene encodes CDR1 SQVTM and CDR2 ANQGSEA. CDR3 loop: CSVVLRGDGELFF. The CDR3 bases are TGCAGCGTCGTCCTGCGGGGGGACGGGGAGCTGTTTTTT.

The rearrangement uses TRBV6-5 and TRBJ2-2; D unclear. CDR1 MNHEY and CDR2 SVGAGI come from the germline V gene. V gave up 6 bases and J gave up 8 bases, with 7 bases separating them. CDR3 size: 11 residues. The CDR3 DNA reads TGTGCCAGCAGGAGGAGAGGGGAGCTGTTTTTT. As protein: CASRRRGELFF.

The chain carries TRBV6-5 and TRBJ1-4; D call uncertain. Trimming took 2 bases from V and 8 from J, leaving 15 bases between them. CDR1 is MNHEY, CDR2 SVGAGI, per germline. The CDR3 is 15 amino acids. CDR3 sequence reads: CASSYSGAVGEKLFF. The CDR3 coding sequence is TGTGCCAGCAGTTACAGTGGAGCTGTAGGGGAAAAACTGTTTTTT.

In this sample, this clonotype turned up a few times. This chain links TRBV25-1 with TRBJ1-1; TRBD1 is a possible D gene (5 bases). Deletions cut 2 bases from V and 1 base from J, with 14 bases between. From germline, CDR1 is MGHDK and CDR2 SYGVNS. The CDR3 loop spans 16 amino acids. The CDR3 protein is CASSERAGWANTEAFF. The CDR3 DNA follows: TGTGCCAGCAGTGAACGCGCAGGGTGGGCGAACACTGAAGCTTTCTTT.

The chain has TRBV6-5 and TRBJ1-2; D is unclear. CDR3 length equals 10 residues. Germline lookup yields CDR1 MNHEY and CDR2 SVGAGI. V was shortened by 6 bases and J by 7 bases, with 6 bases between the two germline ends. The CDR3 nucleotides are TGTGCCAGCAGGTTGTCTGGCTACACCTTC. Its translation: CASRLSGYTF.

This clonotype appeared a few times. CDR3 residues: CASSFPRSRNTGELFF. The CDR3 DNA is TGTGCCAGCAGCTTTCCCCGGAGCAGGAACACCGGGGAGCTGTTTTTT. The chain employs TRBV11-3 and TRBJ2-2; no reliable D call. CDR3 length: 16 amino acids. Germline CDR1 and CDR2: SGHNT and YENEEA. With 3 bases removed from V and 1 base from J, the gap between germline ends came to 12 bases.

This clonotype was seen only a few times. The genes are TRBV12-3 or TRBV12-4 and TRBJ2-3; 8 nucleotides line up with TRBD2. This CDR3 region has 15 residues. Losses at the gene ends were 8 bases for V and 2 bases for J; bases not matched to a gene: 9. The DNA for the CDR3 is TGTGCCAGCTGCCTGGCGGGGGGTTTCACAGATACGCAGTATTTT. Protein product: CASCLAGGFTDTQYF.

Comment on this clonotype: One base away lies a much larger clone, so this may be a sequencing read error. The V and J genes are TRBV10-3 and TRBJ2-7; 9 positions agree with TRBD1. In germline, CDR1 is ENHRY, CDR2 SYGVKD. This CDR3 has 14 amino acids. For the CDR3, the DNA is TGTGCCATCAGTTCCGGGACAGGGCTCGGCGAGGAGTACTTC. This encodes CAISSGTGLGEEYF.

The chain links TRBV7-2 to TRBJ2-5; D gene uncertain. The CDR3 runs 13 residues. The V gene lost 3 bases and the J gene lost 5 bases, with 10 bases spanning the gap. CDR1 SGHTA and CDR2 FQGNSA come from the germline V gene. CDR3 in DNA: TGTGCCAGCAGCTTCGTCTACCGGGAGACCCAGTACTTC. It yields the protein CASSFVYRETQYF.

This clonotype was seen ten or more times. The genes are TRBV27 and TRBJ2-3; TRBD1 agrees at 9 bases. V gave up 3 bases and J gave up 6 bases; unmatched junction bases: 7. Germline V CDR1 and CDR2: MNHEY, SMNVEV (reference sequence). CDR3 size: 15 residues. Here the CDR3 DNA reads TGTGCCAGCAGTTTCTCAGGACAGGGGTACGATACGCAGTATTTT. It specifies CASSFSGQGYDTQYF.

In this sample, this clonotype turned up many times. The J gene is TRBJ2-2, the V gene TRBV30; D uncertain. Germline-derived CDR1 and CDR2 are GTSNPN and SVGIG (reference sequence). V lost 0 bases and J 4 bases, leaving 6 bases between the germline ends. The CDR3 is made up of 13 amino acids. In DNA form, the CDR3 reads TGTGCCTGGAGTGTCTCAGCCACCGGGGAGCTGTTTTTT. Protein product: CAWSVSATGELFF.

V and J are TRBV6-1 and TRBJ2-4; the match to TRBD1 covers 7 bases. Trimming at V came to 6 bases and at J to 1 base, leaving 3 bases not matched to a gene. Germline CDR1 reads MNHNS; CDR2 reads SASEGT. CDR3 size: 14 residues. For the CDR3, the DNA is TGTGCCAGCAGGACAGGGTCGGCCAAAAACATTCAGTACTTC. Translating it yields CASRTGSAKNIQYF.

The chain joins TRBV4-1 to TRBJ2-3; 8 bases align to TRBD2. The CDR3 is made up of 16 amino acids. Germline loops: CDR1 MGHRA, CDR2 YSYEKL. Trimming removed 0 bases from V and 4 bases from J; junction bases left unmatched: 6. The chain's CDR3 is CASSQDRGGRADTQYF. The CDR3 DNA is TGCGCCAGCAGCCAAGATCGGGGGGGGCGTGCAGATACGCAGTATTTT.

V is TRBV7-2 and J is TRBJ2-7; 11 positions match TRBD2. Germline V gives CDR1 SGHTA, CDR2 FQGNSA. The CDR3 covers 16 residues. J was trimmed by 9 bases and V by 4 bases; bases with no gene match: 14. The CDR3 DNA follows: TGTGCCAGCAGCTCACGCTTGACTAGCGGGGTAAGGGTGCAGTACTTC. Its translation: CASSSRLTSGVRVQYF.

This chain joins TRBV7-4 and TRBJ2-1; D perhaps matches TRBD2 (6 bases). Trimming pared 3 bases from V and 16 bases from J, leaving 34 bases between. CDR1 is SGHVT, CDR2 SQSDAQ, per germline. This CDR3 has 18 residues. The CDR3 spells CASSFPLAWWEATGWEFF. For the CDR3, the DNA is TGTGCCAGCAGCTTCCCCTTAGCTTGGTGGGAGGCAACAGGATGGGAATTCTTC.

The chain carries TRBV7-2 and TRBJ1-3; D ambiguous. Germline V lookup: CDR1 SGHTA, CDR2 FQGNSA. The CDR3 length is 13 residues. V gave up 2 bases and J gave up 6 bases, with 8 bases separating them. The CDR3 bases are TGTGCCAGCAGCTTATTGGGCATAAACACCATATATTTT. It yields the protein CASSLLGINTIYF.